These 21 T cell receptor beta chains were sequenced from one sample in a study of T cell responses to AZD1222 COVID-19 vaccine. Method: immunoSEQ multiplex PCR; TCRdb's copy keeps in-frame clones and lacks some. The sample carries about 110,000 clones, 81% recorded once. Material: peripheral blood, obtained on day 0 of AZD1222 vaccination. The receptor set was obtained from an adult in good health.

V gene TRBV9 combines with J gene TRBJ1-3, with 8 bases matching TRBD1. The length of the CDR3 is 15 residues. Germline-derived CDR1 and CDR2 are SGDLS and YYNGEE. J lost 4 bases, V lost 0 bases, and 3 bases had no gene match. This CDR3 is CASSVGRGPGNTIYF. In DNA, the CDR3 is TGTGCCAGCAGCGTAGGCAGGGGGCCGGGAAACACCATATATTTT.

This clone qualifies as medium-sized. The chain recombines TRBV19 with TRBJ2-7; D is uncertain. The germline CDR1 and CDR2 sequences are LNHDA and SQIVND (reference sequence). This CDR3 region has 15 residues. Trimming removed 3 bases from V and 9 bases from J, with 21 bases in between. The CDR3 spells CASSIKGSPIVGQYF. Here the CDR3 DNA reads TGTGCCAGTAGTATCAAGGGCAGCCCGATCGTCGGGCAGTACTTC.

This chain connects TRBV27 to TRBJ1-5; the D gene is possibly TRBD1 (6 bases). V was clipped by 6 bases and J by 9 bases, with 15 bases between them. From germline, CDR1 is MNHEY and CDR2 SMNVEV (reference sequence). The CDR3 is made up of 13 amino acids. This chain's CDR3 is CASSSQGGRPQHF. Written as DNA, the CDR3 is TGTGCCAGCAGCTCACAGGGAGGGCGGCCCCAGCATTTT.

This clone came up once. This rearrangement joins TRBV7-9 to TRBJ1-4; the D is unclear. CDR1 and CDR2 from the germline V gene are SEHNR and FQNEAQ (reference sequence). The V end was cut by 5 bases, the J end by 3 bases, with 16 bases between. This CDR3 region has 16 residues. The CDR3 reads CASSLRLGASNEKLFF. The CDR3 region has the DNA TGTGCCAGCAGCCTCCGACTGGGCGCCTCTAATGAAAAACTGTTTTTT.

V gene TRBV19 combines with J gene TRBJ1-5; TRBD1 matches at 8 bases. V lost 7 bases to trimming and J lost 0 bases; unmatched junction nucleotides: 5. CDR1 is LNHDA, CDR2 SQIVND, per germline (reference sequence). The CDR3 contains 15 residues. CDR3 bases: TGTGCCAGTACCAGGACAGGGAGTAGCAATCAGCCCCAGCATTTT. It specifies CASTRTGSSNQPQHF.

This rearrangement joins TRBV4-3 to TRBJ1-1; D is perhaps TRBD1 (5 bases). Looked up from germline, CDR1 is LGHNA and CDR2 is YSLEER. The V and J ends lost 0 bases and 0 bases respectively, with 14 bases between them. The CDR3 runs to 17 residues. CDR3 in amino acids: CASSQDIAGSMNTEAFF. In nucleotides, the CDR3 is TGCGCCAGCAGCCAAGATATCGCAGGGTCAATGAACACTGAAGCTTTCTTT.

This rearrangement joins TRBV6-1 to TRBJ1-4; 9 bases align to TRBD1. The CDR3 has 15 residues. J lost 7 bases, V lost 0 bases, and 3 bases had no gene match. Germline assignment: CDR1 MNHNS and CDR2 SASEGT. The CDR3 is CASSEALGQGEKLFF. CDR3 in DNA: TGTGCCAGCAGTGAAGCCCTGGGACAGGGTGAAAAACTGTTTTTT.

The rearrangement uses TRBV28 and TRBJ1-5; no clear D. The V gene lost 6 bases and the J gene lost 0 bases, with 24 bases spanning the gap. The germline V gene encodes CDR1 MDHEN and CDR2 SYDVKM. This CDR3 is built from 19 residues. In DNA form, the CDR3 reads TGTGCCAGCAGCCCAAGTAAAACCACCCGCCTTTATAGCAATCAGCCCCAGCATTTT. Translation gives CASSPSKTTRLYSNQPQHF.

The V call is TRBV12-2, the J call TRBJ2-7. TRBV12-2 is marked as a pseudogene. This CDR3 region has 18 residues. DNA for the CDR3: TGTGCAAGTCGCTTAGGTTCTATTTTGGGGATTCTCTCCTACGAGCAGTACTTC. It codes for CASRLGSILGILSYEQYF.

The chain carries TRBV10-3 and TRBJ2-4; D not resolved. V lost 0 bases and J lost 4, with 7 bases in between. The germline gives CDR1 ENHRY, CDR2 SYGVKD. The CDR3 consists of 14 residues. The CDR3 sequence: CAISESGEKNIQYF. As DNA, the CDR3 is TGTGCCATCAGTGAGTCTGGAGAGAAAAACATTCAGTACTTC.

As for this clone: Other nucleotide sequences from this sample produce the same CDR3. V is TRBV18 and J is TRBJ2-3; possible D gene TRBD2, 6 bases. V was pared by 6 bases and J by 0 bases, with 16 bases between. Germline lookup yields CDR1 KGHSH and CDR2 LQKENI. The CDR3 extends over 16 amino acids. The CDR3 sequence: CASSRGGTQSTDTQYF. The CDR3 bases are TGTGCCAGCTCTCGAGGAGGGACCCAGAGCACAGATACGCAGTATTTT. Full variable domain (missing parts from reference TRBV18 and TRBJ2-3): NAGVMQNPRHLVRRRGQEARLRCSPMKGHSHVYWYRQLPEEGLKFMVYLQKENIIDESGMPKERFSAEFPKEGPSILRIQQVVRGDSAAYFCASSRGGTQSTDTQYFGPGTRLTVL.

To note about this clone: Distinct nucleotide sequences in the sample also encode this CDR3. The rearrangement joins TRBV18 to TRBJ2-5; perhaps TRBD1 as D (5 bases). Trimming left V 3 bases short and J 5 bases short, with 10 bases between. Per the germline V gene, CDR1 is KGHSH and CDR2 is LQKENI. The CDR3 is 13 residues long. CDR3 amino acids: CASSPGQEETQYF. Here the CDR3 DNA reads TGTGCCAGCTCACCGGGGCAGGAGGAGACCCAGTACTTC.

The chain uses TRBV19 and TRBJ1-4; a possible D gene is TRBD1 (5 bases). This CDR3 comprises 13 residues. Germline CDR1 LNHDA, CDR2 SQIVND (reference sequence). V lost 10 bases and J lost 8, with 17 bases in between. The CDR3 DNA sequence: TGTGCCACCGGGGGGACGGGGAGAGAAAAACTGTTTTTT. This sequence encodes CATGGTGREKLFF.

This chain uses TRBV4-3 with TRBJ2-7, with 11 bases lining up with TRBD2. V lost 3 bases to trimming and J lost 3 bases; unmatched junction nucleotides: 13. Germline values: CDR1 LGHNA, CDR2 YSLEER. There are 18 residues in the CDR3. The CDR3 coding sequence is TGCGCCAGCAGCCATGTGGACGGTCTAGCGGGGGGACTCTACGAGCAGTACTTC. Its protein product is CASSHVDGLAGGLYEQYF.

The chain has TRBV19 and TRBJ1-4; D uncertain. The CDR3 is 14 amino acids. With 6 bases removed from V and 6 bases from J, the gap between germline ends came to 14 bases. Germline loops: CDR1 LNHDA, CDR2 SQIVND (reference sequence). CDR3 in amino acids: CASRRRREDEKLFF. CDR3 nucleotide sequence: TGTGCCAGTAGGAGGCGTAGGGAAGATGAAAAACTGTTTTTT.

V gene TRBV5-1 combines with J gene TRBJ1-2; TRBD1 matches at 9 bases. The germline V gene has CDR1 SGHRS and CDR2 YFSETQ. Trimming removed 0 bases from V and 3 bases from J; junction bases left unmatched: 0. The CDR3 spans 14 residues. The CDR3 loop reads CASSLGDRDYGYTF. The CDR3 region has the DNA TGCGCCAGCAGCTTGGGGGACAGGGACTATGGCTACACCTTC.

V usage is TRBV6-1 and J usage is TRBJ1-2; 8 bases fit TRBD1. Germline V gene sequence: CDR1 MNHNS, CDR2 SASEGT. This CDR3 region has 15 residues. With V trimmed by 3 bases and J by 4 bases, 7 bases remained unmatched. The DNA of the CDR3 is TGTGCCAGCAGTGAGCCCCGACAGGGGCGCTATGGCTACACCTTC. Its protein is CASSEPRQGRYGYTF.

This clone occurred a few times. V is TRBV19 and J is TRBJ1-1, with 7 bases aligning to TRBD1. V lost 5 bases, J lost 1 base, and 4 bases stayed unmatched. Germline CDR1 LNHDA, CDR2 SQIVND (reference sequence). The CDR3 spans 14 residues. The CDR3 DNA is TGTGCCAGTAGTGACGGACAGGAGAACACTGAAGCTTTCTTT. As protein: CASSDGQENTEAFF. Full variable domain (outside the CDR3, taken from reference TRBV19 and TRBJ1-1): DGGITQSPKYLFRKEGQNVTLSCEQNLNHDAMYWYRQDPGQGLRLIYYSQIVNDFQKGDIAEGYSVSREKKESFPLTVTSAQKNPTAFYLCASSDGQENTEAFFGQGTRLTVV.

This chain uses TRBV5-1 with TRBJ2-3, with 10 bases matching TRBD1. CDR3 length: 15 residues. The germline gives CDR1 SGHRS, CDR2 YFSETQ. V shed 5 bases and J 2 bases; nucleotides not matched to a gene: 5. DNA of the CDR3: TGCGCCAGCAGAGTGGACAGGGGGAACACAGATACGCAGTATTTT. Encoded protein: CASRVDRGNTDTQYF.

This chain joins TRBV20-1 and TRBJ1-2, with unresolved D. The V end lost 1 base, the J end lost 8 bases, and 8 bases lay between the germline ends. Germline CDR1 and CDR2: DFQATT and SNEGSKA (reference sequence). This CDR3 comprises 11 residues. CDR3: CSARVQVGYTF. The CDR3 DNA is TGCAGTGCTAGAGTTCAGGTGGGCTACACCTTC.

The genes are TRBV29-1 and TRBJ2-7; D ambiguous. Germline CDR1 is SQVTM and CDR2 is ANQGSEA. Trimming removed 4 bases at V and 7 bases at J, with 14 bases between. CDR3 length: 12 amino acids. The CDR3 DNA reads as TGCAGCGTTGTCGGGCAGTTGGGAGAGCAGTACTTC. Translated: CSVVGQLGEQYF.